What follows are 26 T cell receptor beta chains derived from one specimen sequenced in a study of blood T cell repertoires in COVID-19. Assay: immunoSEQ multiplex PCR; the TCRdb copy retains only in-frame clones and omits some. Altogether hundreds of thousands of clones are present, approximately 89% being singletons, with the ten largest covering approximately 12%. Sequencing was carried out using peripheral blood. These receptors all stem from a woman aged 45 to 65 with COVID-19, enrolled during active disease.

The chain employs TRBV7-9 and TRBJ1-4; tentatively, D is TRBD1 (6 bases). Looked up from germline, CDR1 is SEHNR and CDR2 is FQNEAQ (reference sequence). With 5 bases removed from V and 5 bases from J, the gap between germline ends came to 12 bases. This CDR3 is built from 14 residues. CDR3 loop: CASSLRQANEKLFF. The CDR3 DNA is TGTGCCAGCAGCCTACGACAGGCCAATGAAAAACTGTTTTTT.

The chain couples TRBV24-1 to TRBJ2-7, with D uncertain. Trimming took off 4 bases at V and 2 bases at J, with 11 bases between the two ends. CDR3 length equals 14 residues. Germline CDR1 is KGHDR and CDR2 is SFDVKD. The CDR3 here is CATSDRLNPYEQYF. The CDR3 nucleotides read TGTGCCACCAGTGACAGGCTGAACCCCTACGAGCAGTACTTC.

CDR3 sequence: CASSRQGDNEQFF. CDR3 DNA: TGTGCCAGCAGCCGACAGGGGGATAATGAGCAGTTCTTC. The rearrangement joins TRBV7-3 to TRBJ2-1, with 9 bases aligning to TRBD1. The J segment lost 7 bases and the V segment lost 5 bases, leaving 3 bases of the junction unmatched. The germline V gene encodes CDR1 SGHTA and CDR2 FQGTGA. The CDR3 loop spans 13 amino acids.

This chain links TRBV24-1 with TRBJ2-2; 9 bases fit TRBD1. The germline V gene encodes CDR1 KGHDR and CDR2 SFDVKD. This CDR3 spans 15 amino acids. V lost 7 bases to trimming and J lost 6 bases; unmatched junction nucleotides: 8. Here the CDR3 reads CATSPGQGKSGELFF. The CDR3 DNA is TGTGCCACCAGCCCGGGACAGGGTAAATCCGGGGAGCTGTTTTTT.

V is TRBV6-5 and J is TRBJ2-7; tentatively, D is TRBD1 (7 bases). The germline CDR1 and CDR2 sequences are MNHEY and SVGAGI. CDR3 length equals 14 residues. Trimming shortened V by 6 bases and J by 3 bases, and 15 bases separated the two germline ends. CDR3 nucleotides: TGTGCCAGCAGGCGGGACAGCACCGTCTACGAGCAGTACTTC. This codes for CASRRDSTVYEQYF.

In DNA form, the CDR3 reads TGTGCCAGCAGCCAAGATTCTCCGGATACGCAGTATTTT. This codes for CASSQDSPDTQYF. The chain links TRBV4-2 to TRBJ2-3; D is unclear. Trimming took off 0 bases at V and 6 bases at J, with 7 bases between the two ends. Germline CDR1 is LGHNA and CDR2 is YNFKEQ. The CDR3 has 13 residues.

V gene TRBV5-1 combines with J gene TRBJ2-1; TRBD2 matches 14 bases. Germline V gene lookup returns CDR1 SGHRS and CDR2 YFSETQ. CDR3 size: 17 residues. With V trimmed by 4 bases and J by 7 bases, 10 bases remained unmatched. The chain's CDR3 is CASSHPRLAGGRNEQFF. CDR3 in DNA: TGCGCCAGCAGCCACCCCAGACTAGCGGGGGGGCGAAATGAGCAGTTCTTC.

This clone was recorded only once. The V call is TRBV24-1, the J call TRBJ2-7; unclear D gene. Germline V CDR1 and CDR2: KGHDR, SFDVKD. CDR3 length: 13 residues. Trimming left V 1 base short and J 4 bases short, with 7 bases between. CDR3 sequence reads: CATSDFRPYEQYF. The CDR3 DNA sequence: TGTGCCACCAGTGATTTTCGTCCGTACGAGCAGTACTTC.

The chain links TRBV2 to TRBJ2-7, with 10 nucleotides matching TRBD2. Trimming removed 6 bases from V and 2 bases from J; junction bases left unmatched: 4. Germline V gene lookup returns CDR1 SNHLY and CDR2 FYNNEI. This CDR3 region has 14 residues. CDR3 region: CASRESGGAYEQYF. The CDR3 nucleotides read TGTGCCAGCAGAGAAAGCGGGGGGGCCTACGAGCAGTACTTC.

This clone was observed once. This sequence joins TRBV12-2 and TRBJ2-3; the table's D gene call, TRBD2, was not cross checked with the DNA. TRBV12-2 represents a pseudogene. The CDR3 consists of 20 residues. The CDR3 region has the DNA TGTGCAAGTCGCCTACACGGACTAGCGGGGGAATCCGGCTCCAGAAGGAGTCAGTATTTT. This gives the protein CASRLHGLAGESGSRRSQYF.

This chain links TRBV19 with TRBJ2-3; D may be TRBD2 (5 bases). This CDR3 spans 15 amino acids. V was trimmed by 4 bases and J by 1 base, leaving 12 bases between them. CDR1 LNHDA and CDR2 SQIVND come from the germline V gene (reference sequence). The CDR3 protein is CASSTPLRGTDTQYF. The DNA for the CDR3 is TGTGCCAGTAGTACCCCCCTGAGGGGCACAGATACGCAGTATTTT.

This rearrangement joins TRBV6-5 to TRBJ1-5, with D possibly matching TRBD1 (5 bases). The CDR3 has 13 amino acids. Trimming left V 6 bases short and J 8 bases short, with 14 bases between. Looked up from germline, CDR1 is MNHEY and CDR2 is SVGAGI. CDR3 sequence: CASRGLPAEPQHF. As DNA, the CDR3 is TGTGCCAGCAGGGGACTCCCCGCGGAGCCCCAGCATTTT.

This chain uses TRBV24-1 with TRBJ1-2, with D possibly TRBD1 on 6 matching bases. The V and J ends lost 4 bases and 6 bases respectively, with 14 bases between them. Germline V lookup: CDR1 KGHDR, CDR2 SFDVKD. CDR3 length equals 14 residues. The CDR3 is CATSDADRIDGYTF. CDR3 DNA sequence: TGTGCCACCAGTGACGCTGACAGGATCGATGGCTACACCTTC.

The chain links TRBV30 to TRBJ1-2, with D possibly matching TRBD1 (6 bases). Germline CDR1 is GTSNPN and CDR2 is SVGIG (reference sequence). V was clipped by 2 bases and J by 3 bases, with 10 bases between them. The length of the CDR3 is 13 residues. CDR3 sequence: CAWSRNRDYGYTF. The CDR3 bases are TGTGCCTGGAGTCGAAACAGGGACTATGGCTACACCTTC.

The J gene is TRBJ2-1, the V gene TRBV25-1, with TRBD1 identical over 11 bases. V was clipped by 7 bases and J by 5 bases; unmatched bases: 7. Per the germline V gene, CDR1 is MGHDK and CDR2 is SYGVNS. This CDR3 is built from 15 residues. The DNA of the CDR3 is TGTGCCAGCACCCCCAGGGACAGGGGGAACAATGAGCAGTTCTTC. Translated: CASTPRDRGNNEQFF.

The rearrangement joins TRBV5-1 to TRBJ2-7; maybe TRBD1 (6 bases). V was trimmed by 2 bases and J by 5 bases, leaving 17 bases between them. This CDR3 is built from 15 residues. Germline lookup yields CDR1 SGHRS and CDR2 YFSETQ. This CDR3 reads CASSLGQGKFDEQYF. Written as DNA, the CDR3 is TGCGCCAGCAGCTTAGGTCAGGGGAAATTCGACGAGCAGTACTTC.

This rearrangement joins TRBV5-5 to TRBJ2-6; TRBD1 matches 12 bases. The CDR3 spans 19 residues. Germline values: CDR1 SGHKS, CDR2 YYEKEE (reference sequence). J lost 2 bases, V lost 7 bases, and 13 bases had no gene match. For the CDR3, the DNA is TGTGCCAGCGAGAACTTATCCGGGACAGGGGGCGCTGGGGCCAACGTCCTGACTTTC. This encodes CASENLSGTGGAGANVLTF.

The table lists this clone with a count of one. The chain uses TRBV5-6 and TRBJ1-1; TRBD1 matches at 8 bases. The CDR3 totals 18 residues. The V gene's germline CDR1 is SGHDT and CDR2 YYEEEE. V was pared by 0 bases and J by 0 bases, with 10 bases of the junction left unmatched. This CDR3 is CASSLGSGTGYMNTEAFF. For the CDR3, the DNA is TGTGCCAGCAGCTTGGGGTCCGGGACAGGATATATGAACACTGAAGCTTTCTTT.

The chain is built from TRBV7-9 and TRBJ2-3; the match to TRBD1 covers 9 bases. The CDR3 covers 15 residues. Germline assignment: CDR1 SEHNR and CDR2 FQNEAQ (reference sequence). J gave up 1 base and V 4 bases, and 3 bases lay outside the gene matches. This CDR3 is CASSSRDRGTDTQYF. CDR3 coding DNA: TGTGCCAGCAGCTCCAGGGACAGGGGCACAGATACGCAGTATTTT. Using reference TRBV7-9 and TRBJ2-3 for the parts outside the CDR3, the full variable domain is DTGVSQNPRHKITKRGQNVTFRCDPISEHNRLYWYRQTLGQGPEFLTYFQNEAQLEKSRLLSDRFSAERPKGSFSTLEIQRTEQGDSAMYLCASSSRDRGTDTQYFGPGTRLTVL.

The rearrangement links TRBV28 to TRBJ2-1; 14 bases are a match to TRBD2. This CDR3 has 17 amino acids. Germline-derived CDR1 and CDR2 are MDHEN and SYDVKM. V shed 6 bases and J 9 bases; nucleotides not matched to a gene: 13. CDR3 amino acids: CASSLRGLAGGFGEQFF. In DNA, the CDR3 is TGTGCCAGCAGCCTCCGCGGACTAGCGGGGGGATTCGGTGAGCAGTTCTTC.

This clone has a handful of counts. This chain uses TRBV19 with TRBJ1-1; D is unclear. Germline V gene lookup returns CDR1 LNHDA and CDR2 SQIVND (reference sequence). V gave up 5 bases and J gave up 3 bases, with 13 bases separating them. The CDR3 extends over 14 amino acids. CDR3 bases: TGTGCCAGTAGTTCCCGTCAGGTGTACACTGAAGCTTTCTTT. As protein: CASSSRQVYTEAFF.

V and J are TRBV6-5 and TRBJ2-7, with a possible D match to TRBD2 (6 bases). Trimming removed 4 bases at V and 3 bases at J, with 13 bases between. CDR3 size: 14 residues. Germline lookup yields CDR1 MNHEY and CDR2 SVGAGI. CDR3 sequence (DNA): TGTGCCAGCAGTTCGAGCGGGCCCCTCTACGAGCAGTACTTC. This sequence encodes CASSSSGPLYEQYF.

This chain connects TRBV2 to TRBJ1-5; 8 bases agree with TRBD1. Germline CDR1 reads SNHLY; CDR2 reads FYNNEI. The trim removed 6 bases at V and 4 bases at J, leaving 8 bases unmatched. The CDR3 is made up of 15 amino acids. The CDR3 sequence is CASSFGQGFNQPQHF. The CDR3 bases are TGTGCCAGCAGCTTTGGACAGGGCTTTAATCAGCCCCAGCATTTT.

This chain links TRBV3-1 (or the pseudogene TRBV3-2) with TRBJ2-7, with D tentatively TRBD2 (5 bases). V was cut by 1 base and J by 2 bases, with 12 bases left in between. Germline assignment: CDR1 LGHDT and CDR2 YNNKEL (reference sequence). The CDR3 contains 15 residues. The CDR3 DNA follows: TGTGCCAGCAGCCAAGTAGGGCTAGCCCCCTACGAGCAGTACTTC. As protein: CASSQVGLAPYEQYF.

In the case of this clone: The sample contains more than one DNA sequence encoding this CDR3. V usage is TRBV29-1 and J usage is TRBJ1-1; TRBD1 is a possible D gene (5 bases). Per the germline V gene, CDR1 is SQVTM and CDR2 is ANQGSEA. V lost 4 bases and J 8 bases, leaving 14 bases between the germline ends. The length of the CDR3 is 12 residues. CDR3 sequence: CSVVGGGTEAFF. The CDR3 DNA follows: TGCAGCGTTGTGGGCGGAGGGACGGAAGCTTTCTTT.

The CDR3 loop is CASSPDRVYGNTIYF. The CDR3 coding sequence is TGCGCCAGCAGCCCTGACAGGGTATACGGAAACACCATATATTTT. The chain carries TRBV5-1 and TRBJ1-3, with 7 bases lining up with TRBD1. V lost 4 bases to trimming and J lost 4 bases; unmatched junction nucleotides: 8. The CDR3 consists of 15 residues. Looked up from germline, CDR1 is SGHRS and CDR2 is YFSETQ.